This TCR beta chain was sequenced during a study of T-cell memory formation after mild COVID-19. TCRdb reprocessed the 5' RACE reads with MiXCR, giving one entry per CDR3 protein. The sample holds approximately 100,000 distinct CDR3 sequences, over 8.5% seen once. A note on this clonotype: Antigen specificity is unknown.

General study results and limits: Clones contracting over day 15 to 85 were CD4/CD8 balanced, with later expanders leaning CD4+. Second-wave clones peaking on day 37 lacked confirmed SARS-CoV-2 specificity.

The source is a man younger than 35 who had mild COVID-19 (a few samples of this study predate the infection). Cell type and time point are not known. Input material: PBMCs or a T cell subset sorted from them (not recorded which).

CDR3 sequence: CASSAGIGSSYNEQFF. The CDR3 DNA reads TGCGCCAGCAGCGCGGGAATTGGCAGCTCCTACAATGAGCAGTTCTTC. The V call is TRBV5-1, the J call TRBJ2-1, with D perhaps matching TRBD2 (6 bases). Germline assignment: CDR1 SGHRS and CDR2 YFSETQ. There are 16 residues in the CDR3. V dropped 4 bases and J dropped 0 bases, with 14 bases sitting between them.